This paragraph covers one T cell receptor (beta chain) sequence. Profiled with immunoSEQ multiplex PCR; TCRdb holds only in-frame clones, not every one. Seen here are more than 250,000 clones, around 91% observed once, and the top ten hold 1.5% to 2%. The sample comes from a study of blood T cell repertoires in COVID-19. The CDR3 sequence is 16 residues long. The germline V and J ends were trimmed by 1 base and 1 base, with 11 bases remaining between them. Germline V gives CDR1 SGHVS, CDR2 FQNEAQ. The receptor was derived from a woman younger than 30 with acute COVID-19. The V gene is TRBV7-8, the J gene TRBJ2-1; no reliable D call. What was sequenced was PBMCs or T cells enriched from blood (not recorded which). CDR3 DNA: TGTGCCAGCAGCTTAGAAGACTTTTCTTCCTACAATGAGCAGTTCTTC. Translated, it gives CASSLEDFSSYNEQFF.